This T cell receptor (beta chain) came from a study of beta chain features in type 1 diabetes. The germline CDR1 and CDR2 sequences are SGHVS and FQNEAQ. The CDR3 extends over 13 amino acids. The V and J ends lost 8 bases and 3 bases, in that order; junction bases with no gene match: 6. Reverse transcription of all isolated RNA meant that expressed TCRB transcripts were sequenced. Clones were read by immunoSEQ multiplex PCR, and TCRdb kept only the in-frame ones, dropping some. The sample holds 110,000 to 150,000 clones; approximately 10% are singletons and the top ten take approximately 0.69%. The genes are TRBV7-8 and TRBJ1-1; 7 positions agree with TRBD1. This sequence originates from a woman aged 40 to 55 in good health. What was sequenced was central memory CD4+ T cells from blood. The CDR3 DNA sequence: TGTGCCAGCTGTACAGGGGTATACACTGAAGCTTTCTTT. Encoded protein: CASCTGVYTEAFF.